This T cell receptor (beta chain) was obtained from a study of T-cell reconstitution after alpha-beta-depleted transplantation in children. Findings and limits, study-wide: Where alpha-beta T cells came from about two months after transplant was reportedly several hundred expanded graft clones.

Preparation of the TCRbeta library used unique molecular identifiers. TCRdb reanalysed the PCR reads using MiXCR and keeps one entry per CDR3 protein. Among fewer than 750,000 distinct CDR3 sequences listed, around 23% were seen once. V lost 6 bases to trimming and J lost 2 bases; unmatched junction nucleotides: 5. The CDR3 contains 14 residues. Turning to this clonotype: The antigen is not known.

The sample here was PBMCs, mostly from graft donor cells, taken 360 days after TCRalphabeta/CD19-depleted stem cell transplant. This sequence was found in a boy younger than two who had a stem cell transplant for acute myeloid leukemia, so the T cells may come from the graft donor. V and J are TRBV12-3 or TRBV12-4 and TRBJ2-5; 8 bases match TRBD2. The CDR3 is CASSGGAGQETQYF. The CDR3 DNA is TGTGCCAGCAGCGGGGGGGCTGGACAAGAGACCCAGTACTTC.